This entry features one TCR beta chain sequence. Antigen unknown. The source of the sample is a study of T-cell memory formation after mild COVID-19. Regarding the study as a whole: Whether day 37 second-wave clones are SARS-CoV-2-specific was not confirmed. Certain responding clones were present in pre-infection memory, suggesting participation of cross-reactive memory. Clones that got smaller from day 15 to 85 had even CD4/CD8, while clones growing later tipped toward CD4+.

TCRdb reanalysed the 5' RACE reads using MiXCR and keeps one entry per CDR3 protein. The data show roughly 250,000 distinct CDR3 sequences, about a sixth seen once. This clonotype was sampled from a man aged 18 to 30 who had mild COVID-19 (a few samples of this study predate the infection). Cell type and time point are not known. The source material was PBMCs or a T cell subset sorted from them (not recorded which).

CDR3 in amino acids: CASGTVGFQETQYF. In DNA, the CDR3 is TGTGCCAGCGGCACGGTAGGGTTCCAAGAGACCCAGTACTTC. The V call is TRBV7-6, the J call TRBJ2-5; unclear D gene. Trimming shortened V by 8 bases and J by 1 base, and 14 bases separated the two germline ends. The CDR3 length is 14 residues. Germline V gene data show CDR1 as SGHVS and CDR2 as FNYEAQ.